This TCR beta chain is from a study of CD4+ T cells in melanoma. This CDR3 is built from 17 residues. Germline CDR1 reads SNHLY; CDR2 reads FYNNEI. V was pared by 0 bases and J by 3 bases, with 8 bases of the junction left unmatched. A word on this clone: Its antigen is unidentified.

Study-level findings and limits: A reported correlation linked neoantigen-specific CD4+ T cells to CD8+, macrophage and B cell function. In melanoma, neoantigen-specific CD4+ T cells reportedly differed in differentiation state.

Profiling relied on immunoSEQ multiplex PCR, and the TCRdb table lists in-frame clones only, not all of them. The repertoire includes 110,000 to 150,000 clones, about 93% of them detected once, and about 1.5% sits in the top ten. The gene calls are TRBV2 and TRBJ2-7, with 10 positions matching TRBD1. The receptor comes from a human donor with melanoma. CDR3 loop: CASSEARLTGGFYEQYF. The CDR3, as DNA: TGTGCCAGCAGTGAAGCGCGATTGACAGGGGGCTTCTACGAGCAGTACTTC.